The clone carrying this TCR beta chain was observed many times. Its target is unknown. The sample belongs to a study of Graves' ophthalmopathy and Graves' hyperthyroidism. Findings and limits, study-wide: The model's ophthalmopathy progression predictions had approximately 65% sensitivity and approximately 72% specificity. Blood contained most expanded thyroid clonotypes exceeding 0.001 frequency.

The germline gives CDR1 MNHEY, CDR2 SMNVEV (reference sequence). The CDR3 is 15 amino acids. The V end was cut by 2 bases, the J end by 4 bases, with 15 bases between. From RNA, the CDR3 regions of TCR beta chains were amplified and sequenced. Second-round multiplex PCR came after first-round RT-PCR with HTBI primers. Each CDR3 protein gets one entry after TCRdb re-called the multiplex PCR reads with MiXCR. Altogether about 210,000 distinct CDR3 sequences are present, approximately 29% being singletons, with the ten largest covering approximately 9%. The TCR comes from a man in his fifties with Graves' ophthalmopathy. The sample taken for sequencing was peripheral blood. This chain connects TRBV27 to TRBJ2-7, with D possibly being TRBD2 (6 bases). CDR3 protein: CASSLKGSGAYEQYF. As DNA, the CDR3 is TGTGCCAGCAGTTTAAAAGGTAGCGGAGCTTACGAGCAGTACTTC.